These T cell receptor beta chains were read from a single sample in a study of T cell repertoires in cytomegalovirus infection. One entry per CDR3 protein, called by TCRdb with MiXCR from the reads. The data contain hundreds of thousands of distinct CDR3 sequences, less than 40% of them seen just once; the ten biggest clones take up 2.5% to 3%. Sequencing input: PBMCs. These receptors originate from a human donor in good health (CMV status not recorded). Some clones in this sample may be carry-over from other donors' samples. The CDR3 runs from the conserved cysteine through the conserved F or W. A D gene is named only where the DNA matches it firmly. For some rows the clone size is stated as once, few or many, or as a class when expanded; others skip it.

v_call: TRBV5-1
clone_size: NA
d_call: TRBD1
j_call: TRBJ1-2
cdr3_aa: CASSPRDSRFKRDYGYTF
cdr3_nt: TGCGCCAGCAGCCCCCGGGACAGTAGATTTAAGAGGGACTATGGCTACACCTTC

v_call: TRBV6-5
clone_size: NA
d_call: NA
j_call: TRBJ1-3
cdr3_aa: CASISWGGPRNTIYF
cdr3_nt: TGTGCCAGCATCTCGTGGGGGGGGCCTCGAAACACCATATATTTT

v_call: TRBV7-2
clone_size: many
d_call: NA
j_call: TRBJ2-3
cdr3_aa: CASSSLKPDTQYF
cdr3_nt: TGTGCCAGCTCTTCATTAAAGCCAGATACGCAGTATTTT

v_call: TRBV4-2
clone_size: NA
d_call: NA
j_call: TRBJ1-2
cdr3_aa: CASSQWNNYGYTF
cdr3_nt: TGTGCCAGCAGCCAATGGAATAACTATGGCTACACCTTC

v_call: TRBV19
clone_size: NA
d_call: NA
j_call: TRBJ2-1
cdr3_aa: CASSIRSGFNEQFF
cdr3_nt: TGTGCCAGTAGTATAAGAAGCGGATTCAATGAGCAGTTCTTC

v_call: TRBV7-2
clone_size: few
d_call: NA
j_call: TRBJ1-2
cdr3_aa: CASSLVMGGYGYTF
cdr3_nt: TGTGCCAGCAGCTTAGTTATGGGGGGCTATGGCTACACCTTC

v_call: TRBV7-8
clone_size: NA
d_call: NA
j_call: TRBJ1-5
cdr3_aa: CASSPTDYSNQPQHF
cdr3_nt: TGTGCCAGCAGCCCCACAGATTATAGCAATCAGCCCCAGCATTTT

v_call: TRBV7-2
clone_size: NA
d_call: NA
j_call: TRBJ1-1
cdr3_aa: CASSLFMNTEAFF
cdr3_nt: TGTGCCAGCAGCTTATTTATGAACACTGAAGCTTTCTTT

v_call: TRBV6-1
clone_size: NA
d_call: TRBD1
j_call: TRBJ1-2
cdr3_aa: CASSETPTGSRGYTF
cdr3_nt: TGTGCCAGCAGTGAAACTCCGACAGGGTCTCGTGGCTACACCTTC

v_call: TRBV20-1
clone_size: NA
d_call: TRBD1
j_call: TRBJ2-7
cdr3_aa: CSAGQGAAYEQYF
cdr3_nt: TGCAGTGCTGGACAGGGGGCAGCCTACGAGCAGTACTTC

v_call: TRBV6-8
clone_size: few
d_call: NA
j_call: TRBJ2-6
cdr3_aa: CASSYGSPGANVLTF
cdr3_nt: TGTGCCAGCAGTTATGGGAGTCCTGGGGCCAACGTCCTGACTTTC

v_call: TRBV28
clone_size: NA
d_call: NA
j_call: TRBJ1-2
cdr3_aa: CASSPSWTVIYGYTF
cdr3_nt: TGTGCCAGCAGTCCCAGCTGGACAGTGATATATGGCTACACCTTC

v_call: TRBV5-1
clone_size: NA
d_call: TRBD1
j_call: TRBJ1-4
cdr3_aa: CASSWQTGADEKLFF
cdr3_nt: TGCGCCAGCAGCTGGCAGACAGGGGCGGATGAAAAACTGTTTTTT

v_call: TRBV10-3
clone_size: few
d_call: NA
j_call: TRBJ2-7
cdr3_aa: CANGPTYEQYF
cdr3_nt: TGTGCCAACGGTCCCACCTACGAGCAGTACTTC

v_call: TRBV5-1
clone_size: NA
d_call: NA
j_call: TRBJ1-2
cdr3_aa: CASKADTGSHGYTF
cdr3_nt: TGCGCCAGCAAGGCGGACACAGGGAGTCATGGCTACACCTTC

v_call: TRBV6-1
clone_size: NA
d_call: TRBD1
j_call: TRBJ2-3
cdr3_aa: CASSEGGTGADTQYF
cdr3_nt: TGTGCCAGCAGTGAAGGGGGGACAGGGGCAGATACGCAGTATTTT

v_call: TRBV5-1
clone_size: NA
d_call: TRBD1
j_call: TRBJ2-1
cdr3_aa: CASRRGQRDNEQFF
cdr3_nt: TGCGCCAGCAGAAGGGGACAGAGAGACAATGAGCAGTTCTTC

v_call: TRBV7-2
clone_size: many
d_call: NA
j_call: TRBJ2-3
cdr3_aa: CASSLAGMGADTQYF
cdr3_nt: TGTGCCAGCAGCTTAGCCGGGATGGGGGCAGATACGCAGTATTTT

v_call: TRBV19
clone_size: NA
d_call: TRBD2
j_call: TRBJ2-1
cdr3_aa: CASSDPGTSGAYTEQLF
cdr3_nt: TGTGCCAGTAGTGACCCCGGGACTAGCGGAGCATATACTGAGCAGTTATTC

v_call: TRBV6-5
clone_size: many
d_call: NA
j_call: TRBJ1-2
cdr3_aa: CASSPERVITSGYGYTF
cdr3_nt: TGTGCCAGCAGCCCCGAGAGGGTTATCACTTCCGGCTATGGCTACACCTTC

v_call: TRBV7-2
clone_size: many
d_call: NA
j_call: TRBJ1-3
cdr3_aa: CASSLELQGGNTIYF
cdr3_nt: TGTGCCAGCAGCTTAGAGTTACAGGGTGGGAACACCATATATTTT

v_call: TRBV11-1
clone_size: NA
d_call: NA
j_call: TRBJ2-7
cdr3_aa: CASSPRGVWEQYF
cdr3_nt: TGTGCCAGCAGCCCCCGGGGCGTCTGGGAGCAGTACTTC

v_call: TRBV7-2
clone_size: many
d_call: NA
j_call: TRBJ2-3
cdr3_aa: CASSLEAGTQYF
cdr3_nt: TGTGCCAGCAGCTTAGAGGCTGGTACGCAGTATTTT

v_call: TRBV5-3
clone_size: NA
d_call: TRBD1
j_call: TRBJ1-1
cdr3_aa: CASSPRQGAMDTEAFF
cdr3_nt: TGTGCCAGCAGCCCTAGACAGGGGGCGATGGACACTGAAGCTTTCTTT

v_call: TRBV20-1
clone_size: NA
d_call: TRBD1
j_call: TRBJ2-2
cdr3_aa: CSAPGTGKGTGELFF
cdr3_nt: TGCAGTGCCCCCGGGACAGGGAAGGGCACCGGGGAGCTGTTTTTT

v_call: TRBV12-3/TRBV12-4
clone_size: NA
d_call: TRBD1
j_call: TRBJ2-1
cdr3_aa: CASIAGTGILSEQFF
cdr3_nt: TGTGCCAGCATTGCCGGGACAGGTATCTTGAGTGAGCAGTTCTTC

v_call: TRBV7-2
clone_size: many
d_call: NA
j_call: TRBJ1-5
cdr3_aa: CASTPMAGGNQPQHF
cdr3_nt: TGTGCCAGCACCCCCATGGCGGGTGGCAATCAGCCCCAGCATTTT

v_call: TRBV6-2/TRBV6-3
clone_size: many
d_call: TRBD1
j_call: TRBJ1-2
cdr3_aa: CASSTTGIYGYTF
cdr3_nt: TGTGCCAGCAGTACGACAGGGATCTATGGCTACACCTTC

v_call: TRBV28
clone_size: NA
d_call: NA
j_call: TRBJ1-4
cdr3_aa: CASSLGDESYEKLFF
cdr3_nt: TGTGCCAGCAGTTTGGGGGACGAGAGTTATGAAAAACTGTTTTTT

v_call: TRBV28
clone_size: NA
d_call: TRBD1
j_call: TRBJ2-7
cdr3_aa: CASSTWDSGSYEQYF
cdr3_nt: TGTGCCAGCAGCACCTGGGACAGCGGTTCCTACGAGCAGTACTTC

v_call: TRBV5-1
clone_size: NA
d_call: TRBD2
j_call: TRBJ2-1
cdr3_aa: CASSLGPGLGGEQFF
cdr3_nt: TGCGCCAGCAGCTTGGGACCGGGACTAGGTGGTGAGCAGTTCTTC

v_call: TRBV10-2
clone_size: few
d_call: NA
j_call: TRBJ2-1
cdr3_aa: CASRGLGADEQFF
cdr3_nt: TGCGCCAGCAGGGGCCTCGGGGCCGATGAGCAGTTCTTC

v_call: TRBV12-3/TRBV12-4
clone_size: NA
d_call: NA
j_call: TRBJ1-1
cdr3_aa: CASSLVAEVNTEAFF
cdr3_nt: TGTGCCAGCAGTTTAGTGGCGGAGGTGAACACTGAAGCTTTCTTT

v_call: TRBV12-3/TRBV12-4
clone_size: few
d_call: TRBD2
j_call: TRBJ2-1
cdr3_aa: CASSPGTSGGAVEQFF
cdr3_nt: TGTGCCAGCAGTCCCGGGACTAGCGGGGGGGCAGTGGAGCAGTTCTTC

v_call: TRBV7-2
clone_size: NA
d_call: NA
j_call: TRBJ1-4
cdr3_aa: CASSSQGNNEKLFF
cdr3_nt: TGTGCCAGCAGCTCGCAGGGGAATAATGAAAAACTGTTTTTT

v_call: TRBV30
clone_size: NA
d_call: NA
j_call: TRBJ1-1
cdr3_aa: CAWREARGALGTEAFF
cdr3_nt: TGTGCCTGGAGGGAAGCTCGGGGGGCGCTGGGCACTGAAGCTTTCTTT

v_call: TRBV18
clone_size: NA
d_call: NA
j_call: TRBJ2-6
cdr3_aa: CASSPKVRLGTASSGANVLTF
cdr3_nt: TGTGCCAGCTCACCTAAGGTTCGCCTCGGGACCGCATCCTCTGGGGCCAACGTCCTGACTTTC

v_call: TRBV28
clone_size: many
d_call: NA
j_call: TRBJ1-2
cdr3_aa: CASAHTQEPYGYTF
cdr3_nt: TGTGCCAGCGCTCATACTCAGGAGCCCTATGGCTACACCTTC

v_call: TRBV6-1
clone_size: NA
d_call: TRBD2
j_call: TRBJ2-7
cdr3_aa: CASSEGLAGEFYEQYF
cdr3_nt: TGTGCCAGCAGTGAAGGACTAGCGGGAGAGTTCTACGAGCAGTACTTC

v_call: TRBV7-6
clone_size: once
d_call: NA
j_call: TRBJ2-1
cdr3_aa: CASSLNDEQFF
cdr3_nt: TGTGCCAGCAGCTTAAATGATGAGCAGTTCTTC

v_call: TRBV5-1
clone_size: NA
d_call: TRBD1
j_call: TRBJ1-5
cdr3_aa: CASSFRTGLPQHF
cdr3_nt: TGCGCCAGCAGCTTCCGGACAGGGCTGCCCCAGCATTTT

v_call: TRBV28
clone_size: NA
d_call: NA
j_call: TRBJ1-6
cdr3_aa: CASKFRMTGTLNSPLHF
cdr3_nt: TGTGCCAGCAAGTTTCGTATGACCGGGACTTTGAATTCACCCCTCCACTTT

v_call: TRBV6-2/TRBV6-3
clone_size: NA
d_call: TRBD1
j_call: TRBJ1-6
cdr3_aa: CASSYSSTGSSPLHF
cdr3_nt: TGTGCCAGCAGTTACTCGTCGACAGGGAGTTCACCCCTCCACTTT

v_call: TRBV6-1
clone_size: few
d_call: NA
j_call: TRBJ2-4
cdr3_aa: CASSESSPRDIQYF
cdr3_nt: TGTGCCAGCAGTGAATCCAGCCCTAGGGACATTCAGTACTTC

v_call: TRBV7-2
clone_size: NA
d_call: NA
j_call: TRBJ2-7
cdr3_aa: CASSLGSCNEQYF
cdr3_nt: TGTGCCAGCAGCTTGGGTAGTTGCAATGAGCAGTACTTC

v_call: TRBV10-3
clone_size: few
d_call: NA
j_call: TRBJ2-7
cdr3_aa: CAISDKTYEQYF
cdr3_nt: TGTGCCATCAGTGATAAAACCTACGAGCAGTACTTC

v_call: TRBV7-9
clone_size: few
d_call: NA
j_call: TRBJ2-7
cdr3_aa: CASASNGGTYEQYF
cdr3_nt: TGTGCCAGCGCTTCCAACGGGGGAACCTACGAGCAGTACTTC

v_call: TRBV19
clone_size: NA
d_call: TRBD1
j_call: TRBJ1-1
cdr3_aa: CASGQGDAGNTEAFF
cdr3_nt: TGTGCCAGTGGACAGGGAGATGCTGGGAACACTGAAGCTTTCTTT

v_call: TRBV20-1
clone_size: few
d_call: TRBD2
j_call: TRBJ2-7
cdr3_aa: CSATSGDAYEQYF
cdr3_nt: TGCAGTGCTACTAGCGGGGATGCCTACGAGCAGTACTTC

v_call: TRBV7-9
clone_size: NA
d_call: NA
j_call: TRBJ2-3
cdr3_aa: CASSLASGGPLGTDTQYF
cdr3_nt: TGTGCCAGCAGCTTAGCCTCCGGGGGACCCCTTGGCACAGATACGCAGTATTTT

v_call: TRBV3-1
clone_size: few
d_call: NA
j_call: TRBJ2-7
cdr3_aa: CASSQAVYEQYF
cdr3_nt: TGTGCCAGCAGCCAAGCCGTCTACGAGCAGTACTTC

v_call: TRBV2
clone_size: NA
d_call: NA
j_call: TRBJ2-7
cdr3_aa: CARGASPYEQYF
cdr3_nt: TGTGCCAGGGGGGCATCCCCCTACGAGCAGTACTTC

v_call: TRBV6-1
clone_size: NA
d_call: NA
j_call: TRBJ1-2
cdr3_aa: CASSEADVGGYTF
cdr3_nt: TGTGCCAGCAGCGAAGCCGACGTGGGGGGCTACACCTTC

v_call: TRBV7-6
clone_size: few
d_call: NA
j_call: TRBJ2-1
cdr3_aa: CASSSPPGNEQFF
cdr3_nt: TGTGCCAGCAGCTCCCCCCCGGGGAACGAGCAGTTCTTC

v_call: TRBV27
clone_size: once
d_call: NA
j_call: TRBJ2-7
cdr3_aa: CASSHSRRERSYEQYF
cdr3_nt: TGTGCCAGCAGTCACTCAAGGAGGGAGAGGTCCTACGAGCAGTACTTC

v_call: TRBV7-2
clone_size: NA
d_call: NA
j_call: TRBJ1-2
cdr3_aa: CASRRGKGDDGSTF
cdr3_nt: TGTGCCAGCAGACGAGGAAAGGGAGACGATGGCTCCACCTTC

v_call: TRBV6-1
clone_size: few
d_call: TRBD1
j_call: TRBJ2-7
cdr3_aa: CASSERTGSAYEQYF
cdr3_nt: TGTGCCAGCAGTGAAAGGACAGGCTCTGCCTACGAGCAGTACTTC

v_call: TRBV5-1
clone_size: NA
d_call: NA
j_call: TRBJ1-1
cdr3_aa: CASSFQSSGEAFF
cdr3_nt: TGCGCCAGCAGCTTCCAGAGTTCGGGGGAAGCTTTCTTT

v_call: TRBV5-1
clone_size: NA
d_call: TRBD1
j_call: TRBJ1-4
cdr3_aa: CASSLAGRGLQKLFF
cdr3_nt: TGCGCCAGCAGCTTGGCCGGCAGGGGGTTGCAAAAACTGTTTTTT

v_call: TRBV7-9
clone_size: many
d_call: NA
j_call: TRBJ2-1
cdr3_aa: CASSLVGYNEQFF
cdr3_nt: TGTGCCAGCAGCTTAGTCGGGTACAATGAGCAGTTCTTC